Each of the 14 T cell receptor beta chains below was sequenced from the same sample in a study of human T cells and chemical hapten exposure. TCRdb fed the 5' RACE reads into MiXCR, producing one record per CDR3 protein. Of about 81,000 distinct CDR3 sequences listed, more than 15% were seen once; the top ten hold approximately 7%. Total RNA came from unfractionated whole blood. The origin of the receptors is a female donor in good health.

The genes are TRBV6-1 and TRBJ2-3; no clear D. In germline, CDR1 is MNHNS, CDR2 SASEGT. Trimming took off 4 bases at V and 3 bases at J, with 11 bases between the two ends. The CDR3 has 14 amino acids. In DNA form, the CDR3 reads TGTGCCAGCAGTGGGGTAGGAAGGACAGATACGCAGTATTTT. Encoded protein: CASSGVGRTDTQYF.

This clonotype came up a few times. The chain is built from TRBV6-1 and TRBJ1-2, with a tentative D call TRBD1 (6 bases). This CDR3 is 16 amino acids long. Germline-derived CDR1 and CDR2 are MNHNS and SASEGT. The V and J ends lost 6 bases and 2 bases respectively, with 19 bases between them. The CDR3 spells CASRGLTQGGNYGYTF. CDR3 nucleotides: TGTGCCAGCAGGGGCCTTACACAGGGAGGCAACTATGGCTACACCTTC.

Ten or more counts support this clonotype. The chain carries TRBV7-2 and TRBJ2-5; 9 nucleotides line up with TRBD1. V shed 1 base and J 2 bases; nucleotides not matched to a gene: 5. Germline assignment: CDR1 SGHTA and CDR2 FQGNSA. This CDR3 is 16 amino acids long. The DNA of the CDR3 is TGTGCCAGCAGCTTAGGGCGGGGACAGGGACAAGAGACCCAGTACTTC. As protein: CASSLGRGQGQETQYF.

This chain connects TRBV5-4 to TRBJ1-2, with 7 bases fitting TRBD1. Trimming cost V 5 bases and J 4 bases; bases outside gene matches: 8. The length of the CDR3 is 14 residues. Per germline, CDR1 SGHNT and CDR2 YYREEE (reference sequence). The CDR3 loop is CASRQTGSSYGYTF. The CDR3 nucleotides read TGTGCCAGCAGACAGACAGGGTCATCCTATGGCTACACCTTC.

This clonotype was seen only a few times. The genes are TRBV14 and TRBJ2-6; D is uncertain. This CDR3 is built from 15 residues. CDR1 and CDR2 (germline): SGHDN, FVKESK. Trimming took off 4 bases at V and 4 bases at J, with 11 bases between the two ends. The CDR3 DNA follows: TGTGCCAGCAGCCCCGCCGCCCCGGGGGCCAACGTCCTGACTTTC. It encodes CASSPAAPGANVLTF.

The chain employs TRBV5-1 and TRBJ2-1, with D possibly called TRBD1 or TRBD2 (6 bases each). V lost 0 bases and J 5 bases, leaving 12 bases between the germline ends. The CDR3 spans 15 residues. In germline, CDR1 is SGHRS, CDR2 YFSETQ. The CDR3 loop is CASSLAGGADNEQFF. The CDR3 bases are TGCGCCAGCAGCTTGGCCGGGGGCGCGGACAATGAGCAGTTCTTC.

The rearrangement links TRBV12-3 or TRBV12-4 to TRBJ2-5, with no clear D. The CDR3 has 13 residues. V was shortened by 2 bases and J by 5 bases, with 9 bases between the two germline ends. CDR3 in DNA: TGTGCCAGCAGTTTATACGGAACCGAGACCCAGTACTTC. Protein: CASSLYGTETQYF.

V and J are TRBV6-6 and TRBJ2-3, with TRBD2 matching over 10 bases. J was trimmed by 1 base and V by 5 bases; bases with no gene match: 6. The CDR3 is 16 amino acids. Germline V gene sequence: CDR1 MNHNY, CDR2 SVGAGI (reference sequence). The CDR3 sequence: CASSTKRGGRTDTQYF. The CDR3 DNA follows: TGTGCCAGCAGTACTAAGCGGGGGGGCCGCACAGATACGCAGTATTTT.

The genes are TRBV13 and TRBJ2-3; D possibly corresponds to TRBD2 (5 bases). CDR3 length: 17 residues. Trimming pared 5 bases from V and 0 bases from J, leaving 18 bases between. The germline V gene has CDR1 PRHDT and CDR2 FYEKMQ (reference sequence). CDR3 nucleotides: TGTGCCAGCAGCGTCTCCGGGAAATTGGGAAGCACAGATACGCAGTATTTT. This sequence encodes CASSVSGKLGSTDTQYF.

The chain has TRBV20-1 and TRBJ2-3; TRBD2 matches 16 bases. Germline-derived CDR1 and CDR2 are DFQATT and SNEGSKA (reference sequence). This CDR3 is built from 16 residues. V lost 5 bases and J lost 1; bases outside the gene matches: 3. CDR3 protein: CSAGTSGGARTDTQYF. The CDR3 bases are TGCAGTGCTGGGACTAGCGGGGGGGCCCGCACAGATACGCAGTATTTT.

This clonotype was observed a few times. Here the CDR3 DNA reads TGTGCCAGCAGCTTGGGCGTAGGGTTGGATCAGCCCCAGCATTTT. Amino acid sequence: CASSLGVGLDQPQHF. The gene calls are TRBV5-4 and TRBJ1-5; no clear D. The CDR3 spans 15 residues. V was pared by 0 bases and J by 5 bases, with 12 bases between. In germline, CDR1 is SGHNT, CDR2 YYREEE (reference sequence).

CDR3 sequence reads: CASSSGLDEQFF. Here the CDR3 DNA reads TGTGCCAGCAGCTCGGGACTAGATGAGCAGTTCTTC. J is TRBJ2-1 and V is TRBV7-2, with TRBD2 identical over 8 bases. V shed 4 bases and J 8 bases; nucleotides not matched to a gene: 1. CDR1 is SGHTA and CDR2 is FQGNSA in the germline V gene. The CDR3 is 12 amino acids.

This clonotype was counted between two and nine times. The genes are TRBV5-1 and TRBJ1-2, with no clear D. CDR1 and CDR2 (germline): SGHRS, YFSETQ. Between the trimmed V and J ends, which lost 6 bases and 8 bases, there was a span of 20 bases. CDR3 length equals 14 residues. DNA for the CDR3: TGCGCCAGCAAACCCACGATTCTCGCTCCAGGCTACACCTTC. Amino acids: CASKPTILAPGYTF.

Many counts were recorded for this clonotype. The chain joins TRBV2 to TRBJ1-5, with no clear D. CDR1 and CDR2 (germline): SNHLY, FYNNEI. V was clipped by 6 bases and J by 3 bases, with 9 bases between them. This CDR3 is 13 amino acids long. This chain's CDR3 is CASRGQANQPQHF. The DNA for the CDR3 is TGTGCCAGCAGAGGTCAGGCCAATCAGCCCCAGCATTTT.